This T cell receptor (beta chain) was profiled in a study of molecular identifiers for immune sequencing clone quantification (dated by TCRdb to the late 2010s). Broadly, across the study: For a replicate experiment, RNA from 20,000 or 100,000 naive CD8 T cells was divided into five aliquots, and four of the five aliquots were sequenced. This methods study used CD8 T cells to benchmark TCR RNA copy counting and molecular-identifier clustering-based TCR repertoire sequencing (MIDCIRS).

The library came from PCR. Sequencer: Illumina HiSeq 4000. Bulk TCR libraries were generated as previously described, with the TCR primers listed in Table S5 used. The Qiagen AllPrep DNA/RNA kit was used to purify total RNA. Before any analysis, reads coming from multiple sequencing runs of the same library were combined into one pool. Regarding the original processing steps: Reads were retained only if the reads had an exact TCR constant sequence, and the retained reads were trimmed to 150 nt and grouped according to their 12-nt molecular barcodes. Reads inside each barcode group were sub-clustered using a 15% Levenshtein threshold, and a quality-weighted consensus sequence was constructed for each RNA molecule. Non-functional sequences were excluded, and lower-count sequences lying one edit away from another sequence were also excluded. Based on a fit of two negative binomial distributions, barcode sub-clusters having less than 20% of the maximum read count were discarded. TCRdb trimmed the raw reads at Q25, called clones with MiXCR and kept productive beta chains. Every entry covers one CDR3 protein and lists the most common genes and DNA from its rows. The V and J calls and clone size come from TCRdb's table, not from the authors' own analysis. The sample table records about 640,000 distinct CDR3 sequences; just under 20% of these occur just once. Together, the top ten hold 0.85% of the sample.

This clonotype was observed a few times. Its antigen is still unknown. Base quality data are lacking; no much larger clone is found one base away. Reading the germline V gene gives CDR1 ENHRY and CDR2 SYGVKD. V loses 11 bases of germline sequence and J loses 0 bases, and the interval between the two ends is 8 bases. The CDR3 spans 11 residues, from the cysteine through the phenylalanine. Only CDR3 DNA is held: 33 bases, read in frame from base 1. Overall results and qualifications from the work: Spiked-in Jurkat TCR RNA equivalent to a single cell was reported to be detectable even among over 800,000 naive CD8 T cells. Without barcode sub-clustering, chimeric consensus sequences inflated TCR diversity; chimeras reached as high as 47%. Highly expanded clone sizes could be underestimated if identical TCR molecules share a barcode. Modeling indicated approximately 2.7 TCR RNA copies recovered per cell, compared with about 10 by digital PCR, which implies a capture efficiency of 25% to 35%. The naive libraries included spiked-in Jurkat TCR RNA (under eleven copies' worth), and this Jurkat TCR RNA is not part of the donor repertoire. In CMV-specific effector cells, clones with more than 20 RNA copies contained over 98% of molecules, whereas in naive cells such clones contained under 1% of molecules.

Libraries of naive CD8 T cells were built from approximately 20,000 to 1,000,000 sorted cells, with 10%, 30% or 50% of the purified RNA used. On a BD FACSAria II, naive CD8 T cells were FACS-sorted as CD8+CD4-CCR7+CD45RA+ and collected into RLT Plus buffer. Detection sensitivity was tested by spiking Jurkat RNA equal to around 11 TCR copies' worth into samples containing 20,000-1,000,000 naive CD8 T cells. CD8 T cells were enriched with RosetteSep CD8+ T Cell Enrichment Cocktail and Ficoll-Paque, followed by ACK red cell lysis. The V and J genes are TRBV10-3 and TRBJ2-7; TRBD1 is a weak D gene call, 6 bases matching. The clonotype originates from a human donor in good health. Some libraries in this study had Jurkat cell RNA spiked in. Sequencing used naive CD8+ T cells from blood, with Jurkat cell RNA spiked in. The meaning of the sample's cell subset or site label: FACS-sorted CD8+CD4-CCR7+CD45RA+ naive T cells. The nucleotides are TGTGCCTCGGGACACTCCTACGAGCAGTACTTC. Translated, it gives CASGHSYEQYF.